The clone carrying this TCR beta chain was detected only once. Its antigen is not known. The sample comes from a study of beta chain features in type 1 diabetes. Study summary: Summed over all samples, the examined sorted cells came to more than 85 million. Study observations and caveats: VDJ junctions from patients with type 1 diabetes contained fewer insertions and more deletions. Shortening that was moderate but significant affected the TCRB CDR3s of Type 1 diabetes patients in all four CD4+ subsets.

Reverse transcription of all isolated RNA meant that expressed TCRB transcripts were sequenced. Sequenced by immunoSEQ multiplex PCR; TCRdb stores in-frame clones only, minus some. The sample holds 500,000 to 650,000 clones; over 10% are singletons and the top ten take around 0.12%. Stem cell-like memory, regulatory, central memory and naive CD4+ cells were sorted via CD45RO/CCR7/CD25/CD127/CD95/CD27. The length of the CDR3 is 14 residues. V was cut by 7 bases and J by 6 bases, with 16 bases left in between. The germline gives CDR1 MDHEN, CDR2 SYDVKM. The rearrangement links TRBV28 to TRBJ1-5; D may be TRBD1 (6 bases). Sequenced input: naive CD4+ T cells from blood. The origin of this receptor is a man between 25 and 39 years old with type 1 diabetes. CDR3 amino acids: CASIDSRGAQPQHF. As DNA, the CDR3 is TGTGCCAGCATCGACTCAAGGGGGGCTCAGCCCCAGCATTTT.